This TCR beta chain is from a study of T-cell reconstitution after alpha-beta-depleted transplantation in children. This clonotype was seen only a few times. As it was prepared, the TCRbeta library received unique molecular identifiers. TCRdb itself ran the PCR reads through MiXCR, one entry per CDR3 protein. The data hold approximately 200,000 distinct CDR3 sequences, with just over 14% observed a single time. The sequenced sample was PBMCs from the stem cell graft donor, obtained from the stem cell graft. This TCR derives from a human donor who donated a stem cell graft to a child with acute lymphoblastic leukemia.

The CDR3: CASSLRDPWFGSSYNEQFF. The CDR3 coding sequence is TGTGCCAGCAGCTTGAGGGATCCATGGTTTGGCAGCTCCTACAATGAGCAGTTCTTC. The chain joins TRBV5-6 to TRBJ2-1; D is uncertain. Deletions cut 1 base from V and 0 bases from J, with 20 bases between. Germline values: CDR1 SGHDT, CDR2 YYEEEE. The CDR3 is made up of 19 amino acids. The whole variable domain, remainder taken from reference TRBV5-6 and TRBJ2-1, is DAGVTQSPTHLIKTRGQQVTLRCSPKSGHDTVSWYQQALGQGPQFIFQYYEEEERQRGNFPDRFSGHQFPNYSSELNVNALLLGDSALYLCASSLRDPWFGSSYNEQFFGPGTRLTVL.